These 31 T cell receptor beta chains came from one sample sequenced in a study of blood T cells in healthy people across ages. It was with a sample-barcoded 5' primer and a J-beta primer mix that a second PCR of roughly 7 to 12 cycles was run. TCRdb re-called the 5' RACE reads through MiXCR, storing one row per CDR3 protein. The sample yields 800,000 or so distinct CDR3 sequences, approximately 65% seen once. The sample was blood. Receptor source: a man younger than 45 in good health.

This sequence joins TRBV29-1 and TRBJ2-5; perhaps TRBD2 as D (7 bases). V lost 6 bases and J 5 bases, leaving 19 bases between the germline ends. Germline CDR1 SQVTM, CDR2 ANQGSEA. CDR3 length equals 14 residues. This CDR3 is CSVGGLARGETQYF. CDR3 sequence (DNA): TGCAGCGTAGGGGGGTTAGCGCGGGGGGAGACCCAGTACTTC. Full variable domain (missing parts from reference TRBV29-1 and TRBJ2-5): SAVISQKPSRDICQRGTSLTIQCQVDSQVTMMFWYRQQPGQSLTLIATANQGSEATYESGFVIDKFPISRPNLTFSTLTVSNMSPEDSSIYLCSVGGLARGETQYFGPGTRLLVL.

The chain employs TRBV5-5 and TRBJ1-6; D uncertain. V shed 1 base and J shed 2 bases, with 7 bases lying between them. Germline CDR1 is SGHKS and CDR2 is YYEKEE (reference sequence). This CDR3 is 15 amino acids long. The CDR3 here is CASSLSRAYNSPLHF. The DNA for the CDR3 is TGTGCCAGCAGCTTGTCTAGAGCCTATAATTCACCCCTCCACTTT.

The chain links TRBV7-2 to TRBJ2-7; D remains unclear. The V end was cut by 1 base, the J end by 3 bases, with 16 bases between. Germline CDR1 SGHTA, CDR2 FQGNSA. CDR3 length equals 16 residues. The CDR3 sequence is CASSLGGGGWGYEQYF. In nucleotides, the CDR3 is TGTGCCAGCAGCTTAGGAGGCGGTGGCTGGGGCTACGAGCAGTACTTC. The full variable domain, its missing parts supplied by reference TRBV7-2 and TRBJ2-7, is GAGVSQSPSNKVTEKGKDVELRCDPISGHTALYWYRQSLGQGLEFLIYFQGNSAPDKSGLPSDRFSAERTGGSVSTLTIQRTQQEDSAVYLCASSLGGGGWGYEQYFGPGTRLTVT.

The rearrangement joins TRBV27 to TRBJ2-7; D is undetermined. Germline loops: CDR1 MNHEY, CDR2 SMNVEV (reference sequence). The CDR3 consists of 15 residues. Deletions cut 7 bases from V and 0 bases from J, with 16 bases between. In DNA, the CDR3 is TGTGCCAGCACCCCTAGGGCGGAACACTCCTACGAGCAGTACTTC. This translates into CASTPRAEHSYEQYF.

This chain links TRBV20-1 with TRBJ2-3; possible D gene TRBD2, 5 bases. Germline assignment: CDR1 DFQATT and CDR2 SNEGSKA (reference sequence). CDR3 size: 15 residues. The V end lost 5 bases, the J end lost 1 base, and 16 bases lay between the germline ends. The DNA for the CDR3 is TGCAGTGCTGGCGCACAAACTAGGGGCACAGATACGCAGTATTTT. Translated, it gives CSAGAQTRGTDTQYF.

The genes are TRBV7-3 and TRBJ2-3; TRBD1 agrees at 7 bases. The CDR3 has 14 residues. Germline CDR1 and CDR2: SGHTA and FQGTGA. V dropped 4 bases and J dropped 6; count of bases not matched to a gene: 7. For the CDR3, the DNA is TGTGCCAGCAGCTGGGGACAGTTCGTGGATACGCAGTATTTT. It codes for CASSWGQFVDTQYF.

The V gene is TRBV19, the J gene TRBJ2-7; D may match TRBD1 or TRBD2 (7 bases each). This CDR3 region has 16 residues. V lost 3 bases and J lost 5, with 20 bases in between. Germline V lookup: CDR1 LNHDA, CDR2 SQIVND (reference sequence). The CDR3 is CASSIETAGGGDEQYF. For the CDR3, the DNA is TGTGCCAGTAGTATCGAGACGGCAGGGGGAGGGGACGAGCAGTACTTC. Complete variable domain (other parts from reference TRBV19 and TRBJ2-7): DGGITQSPKYLFRKEGQNVTLSCEQNLNHDAMYWYRQDPGQGLRLIYYSQIVNDFQKGDIAEGYSVSREKKESFPLTVTSAQKNPTAFYLCASSIETAGGGDEQYFGPGTRLTVT.

The chain links TRBV7-2 to TRBJ2-5, with 8 bases aligning to TRBD1. V was clipped by 4 bases and J by 5 bases; unmatched bases: 3. The CDR3 totals 13 residues. CDR1 SGHTA and CDR2 FQGNSA come from the germline V gene. The CDR3 DNA follows: TGTGCCAGCAGCTCAGGGGGCCGGGAGACCCAGTACTTC. This sequence encodes CASSSGGRETQYF. The full variable domain, with the rest looked up from reference TRBV7-2 and TRBJ2-5, is GAGVSQSPSNKVTEKGKDVELRCDPISGHTALYWYRQSLGQGLEFLIYFQGNSAPDKSGLPSDRFSAERTGGSVSTLTIQRTQQEDSAVYLCASSSGGRETQYFGPGTRLLVL.

The chain is built from TRBV6-2 or TRBV6-3 and TRBJ2-7; TRBD1 might be the D (6 bases). Germline V gene lookup returns CDR1 MNHEY and CDR2 SVGEGT. The germline V and J ends were trimmed by 6 bases and 3 bases, with 21 bases remaining between them. The CDR3 runs to 16 residues. CDR3 sequence reads: CASRYRVDGFRYEQYF. DNA of the CDR3: TGTGCCAGCAGATACAGGGTAGACGGGTTTCGCTACGAGCAGTACTTC.

This clonotype was seen a few times. The rearrangement uses TRBV6-6 and TRBJ1-1, with unresolved D. Trimming took off 6 bases at V and 1 base at J, with 9 bases between the two ends. The CDR3 runs to 13 residues. In germline, CDR1 is MNHNY, CDR2 SVGAGI (reference sequence). CDR3 loop: CASSIDTNTEAFF. DNA of the CDR3: TGTGCCAGCAGCATCGACACGAACACTGAAGCTTTCTTT.

This clonotype was seen only a few times. The junction shows a germline mismatch at one end, possibly a read error. V is TRBV4-2 and J is TRBJ2-2; 8 bases agree with TRBD2. Per germline, CDR1 LGHNA and CDR2 YNFKEQ. The CDR3 runs to 18 residues. The CDR3 bases are TGTACCAGCAGCCAAGAGCTGAGCCGGGGGGGGTTCACCGGGGAGCTGTTTTTT. Its protein is CTSSQELSRGGFTGELFF.

The rearrangement uses TRBV2 and TRBJ1-5, with 8 positions matching TRBD1. The CDR3 sequence is 13 residues long. Germline-derived CDR1 and CDR2 are SNHLY and FYNNEI. After removal of 7 bases from V and 8 bases from J, the junction contained 7 bases not matched to a gene. The CDR3 loop reads CASTQTGGKPQHF. CDR3 nucleotides: TGTGCCAGCACCCAAACAGGGGGAAAGCCCCAGCATTTT.

This clonotype was seen only once. The chain carries TRBV20-1 and TRBJ2-4; no clear D. Trimming took 6 bases from V and 5 from J, leaving 14 bases between them. The germline V gene has CDR1 DFQATT and CDR2 SNEGSKA (reference sequence). The length of the CDR3 is 13 residues. The CDR3 here is CSASLSRQNIQYF. The CDR3 region has the DNA TGCAGTGCCTCCCTCAGCCGGCAAAACATTCAGTACTTC.

The CDR3 reads CASSYSGLRDDEQFF. Here the CDR3 DNA reads TGTGCCAGCAGTTACTCCGGACTCAGAGACGATGAGCAGTTCTTC. The chain employs TRBV6-5 and TRBJ2-1; a weak D match, TRBD2 (5 bases). The CDR3 is 15 residues long. Trimming stripped 0 bases from V and 8 bases from J, with 14 bases between. Germline V lookup: CDR1 MNHEY, CDR2 SVGAGI.

A remark on this clonotype: One end of the junction does not line up with germline, which may come from a read error. The chain has TRBV18 and TRBJ2-4; a weak D match, TRBD2 (5 bases). The DNA matches TRBJ2-7 better at its end, which makes the J call doubtful. Looked up from germline, CDR1 is KGHSH and CDR2 is LQKENI. This CDR3 has 14 residues. CDR3 nucleotides: TGCGCCAGCTCACCAATCACTGAGGGATCCGAGCAGTACTTC. Its protein is CASSPITEGSEQYF.

The genes are TRBV27 and TRBJ2-2; no definite D call. The V end lost 5 bases, the J end lost 6 bases, and 10 bases lay between the germline ends. This CDR3 contains 13 residues. Germline V gene sequence: CDR1 MNHEY, CDR2 SMNVEV (reference sequence). CDR3 residues: CASSTGGSGELFF. Here the CDR3 DNA reads TGTGCCAGCAGTACCGGCGGTTCCGGGGAGCTGTTTTTT.

This clonotype was found once. The chain has TRBV4-3 and TRBJ2-3; a possible D gene is TRBD2 (6 bases). Trimming removed 0 bases at V and 1 base at J, with 14 bases between. The length of the CDR3 is 17 residues. The germline V gene has CDR1 LGHNA and CDR2 YSLEER. The CDR3 DNA sequence: TGCGCCAGCAGCCAAGATTCGGGGACTCCGGGCACAGATACGCAGTATTTT. Translation gives CASSQDSGTPGTDTQYF.

This rearrangement joins TRBV4-3 to TRBJ2-1; 7 bases align to TRBD2. This CDR3 is 15 amino acids long. The germline CDR1 and CDR2 sequences are LGHNA and YSLEER. V shed 1 base, J shed 8 bases, and the junction held 8 bases outside the gene matches. CDR3 DNA: TGCGCCAGCAGCCAAGGTCTAGCGGTCGTCGATGAGCAGTTCTTC. It yields the protein CASSQGLAVVDEQFF.

The rearrangement joins TRBV9 to TRBJ2-5; D is possibly TRBD1 or TRBD2 (5 bases each). Trimming removed 0 bases from V and 0 bases from J, with 12 bases in between. The CDR3 has 16 amino acids. Germline CDR1 reads SGDLS; CDR2 reads YYNGEE. This CDR3 reads CASSVGRGRYQETQYF. As DNA, the CDR3 is TGTGCCAGCAGCGTAGGCCGGGGCCGGTACCAAGAGACCCAGTACTTC. The whole variable domain, filled in from reference TRBV9 and TRBJ2-5, reads DSGVTQTPKHLITATGQRVTLRCSPRSGDLSVYWYQQSLDQGLQFLIQYYNGEERAKGNILERFSAQQFPDLHSELNLSSLELGDSALYFCASSVGRGRYQETQYFGPGTRLLVL.

V gene TRBV7-2 combines with J gene TRBJ2-2, with 7 bases matching TRBD2. This CDR3 has 16 amino acids. The germline V gene encodes CDR1 SGHTA and CDR2 FQGNSA. V lost 2 bases to trimming and J lost 1 base; unmatched junction nucleotides: 4. The CDR3 loop reads CASSLWGGRNTGELFF. For the CDR3, the DNA is TGTGCCAGCAGCTTATGGGGCGGGAGGAACACCGGGGAGCTGTTTTTT.

The gene calls are TRBV30 and TRBJ2-5, with 7 bases matching TRBD1. The V gene end was trimmed by 3 bases and the J gene end by 4 bases; junction bases not matched to a gene: 5. Germline-derived CDR1 and CDR2 are GTSNPN and SVGIG (reference sequence). The CDR3 extends over 13 amino acids. The CDR3 protein is CAWSRDRGETQYF. The CDR3 nucleotides are TGTGCCTGGAGCCGGGACAGAGGAGAGACCCAGTACTTC.

This clonotype turned up a few times. V and J are TRBV29-1 and TRBJ1-2, with D possibly TRBD1 on 6 matching bases. Germline V gene sequence: CDR1 SQVTM, CDR2 ANQGSEA. The CDR3 runs to 13 residues. V was shortened by 6 bases and J by 4 bases, with 15 bases between the two germline ends. The CDR3 loop reads CSVALRDTYGYTF. Here the CDR3 DNA reads TGCAGCGTCGCGCTACGGGACACCTATGGCTACACCTTC.

This rearrangement joins TRBV5-1 to TRBJ2-3; the match to TRBD2 covers 10 bases. The CDR3 is 17 amino acids. Germline V gene sequence: CDR1 SGHRS, CDR2 YFSETQ. The V gene end was trimmed by 4 bases and the J gene end by 3 bases; junction bases not matched to a gene: 11. The CDR3 DNA reads TGCGCCAGCAGCGCCGGCGGACTAGCGGCGGGAACAGATACGCAGTATTTT. It translates to CASSAGGLAAGTDTQYF.

This clonotype was observed a handful of times. The V call is TRBV20-1, the J call TRBJ2-5, with 8 bases lining up with TRBD1. CDR1 and CDR2 from the germline V gene are DFQATT and SNEGSKA (reference sequence). The CDR3 runs 14 residues. Trimming removed 5 bases from V and 2 bases from J; junction bases left unmatched: 7. The CDR3 nucleotides are TGCAGTGCTCGACACACAGGGGGTCAAGAGACCCAGTACTTC. This gives the protein CSARHTGGQETQYF.

The rearrangement joins TRBV25-1 to TRBJ2-7; TRBD2 is a possible D gene (6 bases). Between the trimmed V and J ends, which lost 7 bases and 2 bases, there was a span of 12 bases. CDR1 MGHDK and CDR2 SYGVNS come from the germline V gene. The CDR3 covers 13 residues. The chain's CDR3 is CASIVEGAYEQYF. CDR3 DNA sequence: TGTGCCAGCATCGTGGAGGGCGCCTACGAGCAGTACTTC.

This chain joins TRBV12-3 or TRBV12-4 and TRBJ1-1; maybe TRBD1 (5 bases). The CDR3 covers 13 residues. V lost 5 bases and J lost 8, with 15 bases in between. The CDR3 coding sequence is TGTGCCAGCAGTCTATCCTCCAGGGAAGAAGCTTTCTTT. Amino acid sequence: CASSLSSREEAFF.

CDR3 sequence: CAISVSGSVTDTQYF. The CDR3 DNA sequence: TGTGCCATCAGTGTATCCGGGAGCGTCACAGATACGCAGTATTTT. V is TRBV10-3 and J is TRBJ2-3; weak D call: TRBD2 (6 bases). The germline V and J ends were trimmed by 4 bases and 2 bases, with 13 bases remaining between them. Germline V gene data show CDR1 as ENHRY and CDR2 as SYGVKD. The CDR3 has 15 residues.

J is TRBJ2-1 and V is TRBV20-1; either TRBD1 or TRBD2 may fit D (5 bases each). The DNA end favors TRBJ2-7, so the J call may be wrong. Germline assignment: CDR1 DFQATT and CDR2 SNEGSKA (reference sequence). The CDR3 covers 14 residues. CDR3 sequence reads: CSARDLGEDNEQYF. CDR3 sequence (DNA): TGCAGTGCTAGAGACCTGGGGGAAGACAATGAGCAGTACTTC.

This clonotype has just a few counts. The chain uses TRBV12-3 or TRBV12-4 and TRBJ2-1, with 7 bases identical to TRBD2. The CDR3 is 13 amino acids. V shed 3 bases, J shed 6 bases, and the junction held 2 bases outside the gene matches. CDR3 sequence reads: CASSFTSVNEQFF. For the CDR3, the DNA is TGTGCCAGCAGTTTTACTAGCGTCAATGAGCAGTTCTTC.

The chain combines TRBV19 with TRBJ1-5; no reliable D call. In germline, CDR1 is LNHDA, CDR2 SQIVND (reference sequence). V dropped 5 bases and J dropped 4 bases, with 12 bases sitting between them. There are 14 residues in the CDR3. In DNA, the CDR3 is TGTGCCAGTAGTGAATTGGACTTTAATCAGCCCCAGCATTTT. Translating gives CASSELDFNQPQHF.

This clonotype appeared a single time. The V gene is TRBV18, the J gene TRBJ2-1; 8 positions match TRBD1. Germline V gene sequence: CDR1 KGHSH, CDR2 LQKENI. J gave up 10 bases and V 3 bases, and 8 bases lay outside the gene matches. There are 14 residues in the CDR3. The CDR3 sequence is CASSPVDRGPEQFF. The CDR3, as DNA: TGTGCCAGCTCACCGGTCGACAGGGGCCCCGAGCAGTTCTTC.